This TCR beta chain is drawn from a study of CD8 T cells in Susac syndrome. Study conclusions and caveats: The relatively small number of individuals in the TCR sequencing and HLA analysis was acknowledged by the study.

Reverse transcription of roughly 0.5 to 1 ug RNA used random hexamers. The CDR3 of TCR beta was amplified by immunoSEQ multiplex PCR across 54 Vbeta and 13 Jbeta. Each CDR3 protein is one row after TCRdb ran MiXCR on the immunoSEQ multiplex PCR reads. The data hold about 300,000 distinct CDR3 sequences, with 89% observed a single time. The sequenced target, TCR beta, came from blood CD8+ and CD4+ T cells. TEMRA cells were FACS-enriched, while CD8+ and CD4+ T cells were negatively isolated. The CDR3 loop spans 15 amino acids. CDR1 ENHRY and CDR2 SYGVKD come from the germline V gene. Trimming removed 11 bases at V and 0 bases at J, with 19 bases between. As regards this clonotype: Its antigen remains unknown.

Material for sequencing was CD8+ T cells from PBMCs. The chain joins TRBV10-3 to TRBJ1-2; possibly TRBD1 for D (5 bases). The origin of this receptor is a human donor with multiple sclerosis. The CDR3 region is CAGTDWDGPNYGYTF. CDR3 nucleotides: TGTGCCGGGACGGATTGGGACGGACCTAACTATGGCTACACCTTC.